The sample holds one count of the clone carrying this T cell receptor beta chain. V was clipped by 0 bases and J by 7 bases, with 16 bases between them. From germline, CDR1 is SGHAT and CDR2 FQNNGV. This CDR3 spans 15 amino acids. The data were obtained in a study of T cell changes during pregnancy in multiple sclerosis. Sequenced by immunoSEQ multiplex PCR; TCRdb stores in-frame clones only, minus some. The sample contains some 110,000 clones, approximately 90% of which appear only once. This TCR derives from a female donor with multiple sclerosis, enrolled in a pregnancy study. This chain joins TRBV11-2 and TRBJ2-7, with D possibly TRBD2 on 6 matching bases. Material: peripheral blood, obtained in the third trimester of pregnancy. The CDR3 region has the DNA TGTGCCAGCAGCTTAGAGGGCGGGGCGGGGTGGGAGCAGTACTTC. The encoded protein is CASSLEGGAGWEQYF.